The entry that follows covers one TCR beta chain sequence. The run depth of the assay was deep. Data came from immunoSEQ multiplex PCR; TCRdb stores just in-frame clones and leaves some out. Of 2 million to 2.5 million clones listed, 80% to 95% were seen once; the top ten hold 0.3% to 0.4%. Germline assignment: CDR1 SGHRS and CDR2 YFSETQ. This CDR3 is 16 amino acids long. Trimming left V 1 base short and J 5 bases short, with 19 bases between. The sample is drawn from a study of shared clonotypes between healthy human individuals. This sequence was found in a young man in good health. Some clones in this sample may be carry-over from other donors' samples. J is TRBJ2-7 and V is TRBV5-1, with a tentative D call TRBD1 (5 bases). The source material was naive CD4+ T cells from PBMCs. This sample's subset: CD45RA+ positively selected. The CDR3 here is CASSLTGPPGFHEQYF. The CDR3 nucleotides are TGCGCCAGCAGCTTGACCGGACCCCCAGGGTTCCACGAGCAGTACTTC.